Listed here are 27 T cell receptor beta chains from one sample, sequenced in a study of blood T cell repertoires in COVID-19. TCRdb's copy holds only in-frame clones and misses some; the assay was immunoSEQ multiplex PCR. The table includes hundreds of thousands of clones, 90% detected once. Sequencing was done on a sample of peripheral blood. These receptors all stem from a woman in her thirties or forties with COVID-19, enrolled during active disease.

This clone was observed a few times. The V gene is TRBV6-2 or TRBV6-3, the J gene TRBJ1-5, with 9 nucleotides matching TRBD1. V gave up 5 bases and J gave up 5 bases; unmatched junction bases: 7. The CDR3 totals 15 residues. Germline V lookup: CDR1 MNHEY, CDR2 SVGEGT. CDR3 sequence reads: CASSGPRTGDQPQHF. CDR3 sequence (DNA): TGTGCCAGCAGTGGCCCGAGGACAGGGGATCAGCCCCAGCATTTT.

The chain joins TRBV7-3 to TRBJ1-1, with D possibly TRBD1 on 5 matching bases. Trimming left V 4 bases short and J 4 bases short, with 10 bases between. Germline assignment: CDR1 SGHTA and CDR2 FQGTGA. The CDR3 runs 13 residues. The CDR3 nucleotides are TGTGCCAGCAGCTCAGGACAACGCACTGAAGCTTTCTTT. As protein: CASSSGQRTEAFF.

This clone was recorded once. The V call is TRBV6-5, the J call TRBJ1-1; maybe TRBD1 (6 bases). V was cut by 3 bases and J by 1 base, with 12 bases left in between. CDR1 and CDR2 from the germline V gene are MNHEY and SVGAGI. CDR3 length: 15 amino acids. The CDR3 protein is CASSYLGGANTEAFF. In nucleotides, the CDR3 is TGTGCCAGCAGTTATTTGGGGGGGGCGAACACTGAAGCTTTCTTT.

The CDR3 sequence: CASSPMTGSSYEQYF. The DNA of the CDR3 is TGTGCCAGCAGCCCGATGACAGGGAGCTCCTACGAGCAGTACTTC. The chain couples TRBV27 to TRBJ2-7; 7 bases agree with TRBD1. CDR1 is MNHEY, CDR2 SMNVEV, per germline (reference sequence). The CDR3 has 15 residues. The junction had 8 bases not matched to a gene; V was cut back by 6 bases and J by 0 bases.

The chain is built from TRBV4-3 and TRBJ2-1; 8 bases fit TRBD2. The CDR3 is 16 amino acids. J lost 6 bases, V lost 4 bases, and 11 bases had no gene match. The germline gives CDR1 LGHNA, CDR2 YSLEER. The DNA for the CDR3 is TGCGCCAGCAGCCCCCAGGTCCGGGAGGGCCTCAATGAGCAGTTCTTC. Translation gives CASSPQVREGLNEQFF.

This clone occurred a few times. This chain joins TRBV5-6 and TRBJ1-2; 8 nucleotides match TRBD1. The trim removed 8 bases at V and 1 base at J, leaving 4 bases unmatched. The CDR3 length is 13 residues. Germline V gives CDR1 SGHDT, CDR2 YYEEEE. The CDR3 loop is CASGQGLNYGYTF. The CDR3 region has the DNA TGTGCCAGTGGACAGGGCCTTAACTATGGCTACACCTTC.

V is TRBV7-9 and J is TRBJ2-7; 7 bases align to TRBD1. Per germline, CDR1 SEHNR and CDR2 FQNEAQ (reference sequence). V trimming: 9 bases; J trimming: 2 bases; junction bases outside the gene matches: 10. The CDR3 has 14 residues. The CDR3 region is CASLYSTGTYEQYF. CDR3 bases: TGTGCCAGTTTATACTCGACAGGGACCTACGAGCAGTACTTC.

The J gene is TRBJ1-1, the V gene TRBV19, with 7 nucleotides matching TRBD1. With 5 bases clipped from V and 4 bases from J, the junction kept 10 bases outside the gene matches. CDR1 is LNHDA and CDR2 is SQIVND in the germline V gene (reference sequence). The CDR3 runs to 15 residues. The CDR3 bases are TGTGCCAGTAGTCCAGAGGGACAGTTCGGCACTGAAGCTTTCTTT. It is translated as CASSPEGQFGTEAFF.

V gene TRBV18 combines with J gene TRBJ1-1; 7 bases line up with TRBD1. The germline gives CDR1 KGHSH, CDR2 LQKENI. The CDR3 length is 12 residues. The V segment lost 4 bases and the J segment 7 bases; nucleotides outside the gene matches: 3. The CDR3: CASSLRQGEAFF. The CDR3 DNA is TGTGCCAGCTCACTACGACAGGGTGAAGCTTTCTTT.

The chain couples TRBV5-1 to TRBJ1-4, with D maybe TRBD1 (6 bases). With 3 bases removed from V and 8 bases from J, the gap between germline ends came to 14 bases. The CDR3 runs to 14 residues. CDR1 SGHRS and CDR2 YFSETQ come from the germline V gene. CDR3 nucleotide sequence: TGCGCCAGCAGCTCCTGGGACATGAGGGAAAAACTGTTTTTT. Its protein product is CASSSWDMREKLFF.

The J gene is TRBJ2-2, the V gene TRBV29-1, with D perhaps TRBD2 (5 bases). The CDR3 loop spans 11 amino acids. Germline values: CDR1 SQVTM, CDR2 ANQGSEA. V was pared by 6 bases and J by 5 bases, with 7 bases between. The DNA of the CDR3 is TGCAGCGTCCGGGAAACCGGGGAGCTGTTTTTT. This sequence encodes CSVRETGELFF.

V usage is TRBV4-3 and J usage is TRBJ2-3; TRBD2 might be the D (6 bases). The ends were cut back, 1 base at V and 1 base at J, with 9 bases in the middle. From germline, CDR1 is LGHNA and CDR2 YSLEER. CDR3 size: 15 residues. In nucleotides, the CDR3 is TGCGCCAGCAGCCAAGGGGGACTCCGCACAGATACGCAGTATTTT. Amino acids: CASSQGGLRTDTQYF.

This rearrangement joins TRBV9 to TRBJ2-2; 9 positions agree with TRBD1. Germline CDR1 reads SGDLS; CDR2 reads YYNGEE. Trimming removed 4 bases from V and 4 bases from J; junction bases left unmatched: 17. This CDR3 has 19 amino acids. CDR3 loop: CASSLRDRDSDLLTGELFF. CDR3 DNA: TGTGCCAGCAGCCTCCGGGACAGGGACTCCGACCTTCTCACCGGGGAGCTGTTTTTT.

In nucleotides, the CDR3 is TGTGCCAGCAGCAAAGCGCGGGACAGAAAACTGTTTTTT. Translating gives CASSKARDRKLFF. This chain joins TRBV21-1 and TRBJ1-4; the table gives TRBD1 as D, unverified against the DNA. TRBV21-1 is labeled a pseudogene. CDR3 length: 13 residues.

The V call is TRBV24-1, the J call TRBJ2-1; possible D gene TRBD1, 5 bases. This CDR3 comprises 14 residues. CDR1 and CDR2 from the germline V gene are KGHDR and SFDVKD. V was clipped by 6 bases and J by 2 bases, with 10 bases between them. CDR3 residues: CATSLVGPYNEQFF. The CDR3, as DNA: TGTGCCACCAGTCTTGTGGGGCCCTACAATGAGCAGTTCTTC.

V gene TRBV4-2 combines with J gene TRBJ2-7; 8 positions agree with TRBD2. J gave up 2 bases and V 1 base, and 1 base lay outside the gene matches. The CDR3 totals 14 residues. Germline V gene sequence: CDR1 LGHNA, CDR2 YNFKEQ. The CDR3 nucleotides read TGTGCCAGCAGCCAAGGCGGGAGGACCTACGAGCAGTACTTC. Its protein is CASSQGGRTYEQYF.

The chain carries TRBV2 and TRBJ1-2; D possibly corresponds to TRBD1 (5 bases). Trimming pared 6 bases from V and 6 bases from J, leaving 14 bases between. The CDR3 covers 13 residues. Germline V gives CDR1 SNHLY, CDR2 FYNNEI. CDR3 DNA sequence: TGTGCCAGCAGACCTATGGGGGGAAATGGCTACACCTTC. Its protein is CASRPMGGNGYTF.

The rearrangement uses TRBV5-6 and TRBJ2-3, with D perhaps matching TRBD2 (5 bases). The CDR3 covers 15 residues. In germline, CDR1 is SGHDT, CDR2 YYEEEE. V dropped 3 bases and J dropped 4 bases, with 15 bases sitting between them. This CDR3 reads CASSSELVRPDTQYF. DNA of the CDR3: TGTGCCAGCAGCTCGGAACTAGTTCGCCCAGATACGCAGTATTTT.

This rearrangement joins TRBV4-1 to TRBJ2-7, with D perhaps matching TRBD2 (5 bases). This CDR3 comprises 13 residues. Germline values: CDR1 MGHRA, CDR2 YSYEKL. The germline V and J ends were trimmed by 0 bases and 3 bases, with 6 bases remaining between them. In DNA, the CDR3 is TGCGCCAGCAGCCAAGACGGGGACTACGAGCAGTACTTC. This encodes CASSQDGDYEQYF.

V gene TRBV28 combines with J gene TRBJ1-5; 7 bases are a match to TRBD1. V gave up 6 bases and J gave up 5 bases; unmatched junction bases: 13. Per the germline V gene, CDR1 is MDHEN and CDR2 is SYDVKM. This CDR3 has 16 amino acids. CDR3 in amino acids: CASSRGQGGRDQPQHF. DNA of the CDR3: TGTGCCAGCAGCCGTGGTCAGGGGGGCAGGGATCAGCCCCAGCATTTT.

The gene calls are TRBV28 and TRBJ2-5, with a weak D call TRBD2 (6 bases). The CDR3 contains 15 residues. Trimming shortened V by 5 bases and J by 5 bases, and 18 bases separated the two germline ends. Germline-derived CDR1 and CDR2 are MDHEN and SYDVKM. The CDR3 coding sequence is TGTGCCAGCAGTAACTGGGCTAGCGAAGGGGAGACCCAGTACTTC. As protein: CASSNWASEGETQYF.

This clone was seen only once. V and J are TRBV4-1 and TRBJ1-1; D is ambiguous. Per the germline V gene, CDR1 is MGHRA and CDR2 is YSYEKL. With 2 bases removed from V and 5 bases from J, the gap between germline ends came to 3 bases. The CDR3 spans 11 residues. The CDR3 coding sequence is TGCGCCAGCAGCCAATATACTGAAGCTTTCTTT. Protein product: CASSQYTEAFF.

The J gene is TRBJ1-4, the V gene TRBV11-2; the D gene is possibly TRBD1 (5 bases). V lost 5 bases to trimming and J lost 6 bases, with 19 bases between them. This CDR3 region has 16 residues. Germline-derived CDR1 and CDR2 are SGHAT and FQNNGV. CDR3 nucleotide sequence: TGTGCCAGCAGCACCAGGGTACTGTCGGTCTATGAAAAACTGTTTTTT. This codes for CASSTRVLSVYEKLFF.

The chain joins TRBV11-3 to TRBJ2-3, with 7 bases aligning to TRBD2. CDR1 SGHNT and CDR2 YENEEA come from the germline V gene. CDR3 length: 14 residues. J was trimmed by 5 bases and V by 3 bases; bases with no gene match: 5. CDR3 protein: CASSLGGSGDTQYF. DNA of the CDR3: TGTGCCAGCAGCTTGGGCGGGAGCGGAGATACGCAGTATTTT.

J is TRBJ2-5 and V is TRBV27; TRBD1 aligns across 10 bases. The CDR3 consists of 17 residues. From germline, CDR1 is MNHEY and CDR2 SMNVEV (reference sequence). Germline trimming cut 5 bases from V and 5 bases from J; bases unmatched to any gene: 14. In DNA form, the CDR3 reads TGTGCCAGCAGTCAACGGAGAACGGGACAGGGGCGCGAGACCCAGTACTTC. Its translation: CASSQRRTGQGRETQYF.

The V gene is TRBV9, the J gene TRBJ2-7; 9 bases fit TRBD1. Trimming cost V 0 bases and J 2 bases; bases outside gene matches: 6. The CDR3 consists of 16 residues. Germline V lookup: CDR1 SGDLS, CDR2 YYNGEE. The CDR3 spells CASSVGGQGAAYEQYF. The CDR3 region has the DNA TGTGCCAGCAGCGTAGGGGGACAGGGAGCTGCCTACGAGCAGTACTTC.

In this sample, this clone turned up once. The V call is TRBV3-1 (or the pseudogene TRBV3-2), the J call TRBJ1-5, with D unclear. Germline-derived CDR1 and CDR2 are LGHDT and YNNKEL (reference sequence). This CDR3 spans 15 amino acids. V was shortened by 3 bases and J by 1 base, with 10 bases between the two germline ends. Here the CDR3 DNA reads TGTGCCAGCAGCCAGGCGGGCGCAAGCAATCAGCCCCAGCATTTT. This gives the protein CASSQAGASNQPQHF.